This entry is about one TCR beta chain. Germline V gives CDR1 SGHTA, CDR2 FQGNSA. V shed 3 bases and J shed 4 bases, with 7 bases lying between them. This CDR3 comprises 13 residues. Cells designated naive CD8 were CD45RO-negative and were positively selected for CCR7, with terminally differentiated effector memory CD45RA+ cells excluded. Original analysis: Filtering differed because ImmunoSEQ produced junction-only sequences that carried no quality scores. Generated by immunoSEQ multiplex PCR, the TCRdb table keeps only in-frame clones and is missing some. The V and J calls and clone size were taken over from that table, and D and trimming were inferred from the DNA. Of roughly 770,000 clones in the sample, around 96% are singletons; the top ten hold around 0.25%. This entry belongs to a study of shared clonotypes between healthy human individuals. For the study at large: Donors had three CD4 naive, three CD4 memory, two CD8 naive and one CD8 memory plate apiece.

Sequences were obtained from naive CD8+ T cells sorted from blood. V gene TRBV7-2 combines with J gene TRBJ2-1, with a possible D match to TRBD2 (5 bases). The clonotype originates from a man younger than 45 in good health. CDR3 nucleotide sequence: TGTGCCAGCAGCTTTGGGGAGTACAATGAGCAGTTCTTC. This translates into CASSFGEYNEQFF. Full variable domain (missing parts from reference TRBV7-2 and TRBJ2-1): GAGVSQSPSNKVTEKGKDVELRCDPISGHTALYWYRQSLGQGLEFLIYFQGNSAPDKSGLPSDRFSAERTGGSVSTLTIQRTQQEDSAVYLCASSFGEYNEQFFGPGTRLTVL.